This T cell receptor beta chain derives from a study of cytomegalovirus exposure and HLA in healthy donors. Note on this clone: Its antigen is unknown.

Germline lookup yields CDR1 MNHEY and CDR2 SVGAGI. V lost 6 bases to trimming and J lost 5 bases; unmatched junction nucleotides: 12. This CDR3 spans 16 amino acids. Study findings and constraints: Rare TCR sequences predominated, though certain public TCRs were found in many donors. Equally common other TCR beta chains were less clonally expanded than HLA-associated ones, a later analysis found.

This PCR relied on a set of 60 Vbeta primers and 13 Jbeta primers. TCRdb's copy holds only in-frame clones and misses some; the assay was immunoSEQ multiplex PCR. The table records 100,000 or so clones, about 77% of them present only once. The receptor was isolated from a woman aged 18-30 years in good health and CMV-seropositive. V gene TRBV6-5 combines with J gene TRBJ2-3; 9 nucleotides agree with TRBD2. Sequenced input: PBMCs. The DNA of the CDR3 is TGTGCCAGCAGCTACGGCGGGAGGGCCCGAGGAGATACGCAGTATTTT. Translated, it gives CASSYGGRARGDTQYF.